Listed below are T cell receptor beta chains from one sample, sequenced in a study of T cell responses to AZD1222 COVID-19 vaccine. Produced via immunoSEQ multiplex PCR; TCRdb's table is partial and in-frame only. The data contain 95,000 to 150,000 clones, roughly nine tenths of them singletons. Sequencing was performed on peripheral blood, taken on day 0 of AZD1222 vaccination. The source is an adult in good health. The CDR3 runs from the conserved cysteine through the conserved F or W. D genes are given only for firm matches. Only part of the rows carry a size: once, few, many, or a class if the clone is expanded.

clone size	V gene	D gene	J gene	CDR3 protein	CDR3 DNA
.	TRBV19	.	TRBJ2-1	CASRSYNEQFF	TGTGCCAGTCGATCTTACAATGAGCAGTTCTTC
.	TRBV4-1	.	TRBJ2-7	CASSQEPYPREQYF	TGCGCCAGCAGCCAAGAACCCTACCCCCGCGAGCAGTACTTC
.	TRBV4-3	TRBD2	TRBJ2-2	CASSQSPTGTTTGELFF	TGCGCCAGCAGCCAGTCGCCGACCGGGACTACCACCGGGGAGCTGTTTTTT
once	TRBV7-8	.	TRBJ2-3	CASSLRQNTDTQYF	TGTGCCAGCAGCCTCCGACAGAATACAGATACGCAGTATTTT
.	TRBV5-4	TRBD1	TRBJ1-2	CASSLGGGQMNYGYTF	TGTGCCAGCAGCTTGGGGGGGGGACAGATGAACTATGGCTACACCTTC
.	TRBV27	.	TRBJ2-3	CASSLEDTQYF	TGTGCCAGCAGTTTAGAAGATACGCAGTATTTT
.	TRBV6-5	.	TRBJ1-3	CASSYSNARAGNTIYF	TGTGCCAGCAGTTACTCGAATGCCAGGGCGGGAAACACCATATATTTT
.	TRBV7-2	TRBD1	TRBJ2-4	CASSLAPYRGRGKNIQYF	TGTGCCAGCAGCTTAGCCCCCTACAGGGGGCGAGGCAAAAACATTCAGTACTTC
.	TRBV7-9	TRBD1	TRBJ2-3	CASSHRGDGQGMIDTQYF	TGTGCCAGCAGCCATCGGGGGGATGGACAGGGGATGATAGATACGCAGTATTTT
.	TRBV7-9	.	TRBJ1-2	CASSTGAYGYTF	TGTGCCAGCAGCACAGGAGCCTATGGCTACACCTTC
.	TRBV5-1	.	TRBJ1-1	CASSETGRNTEAFF	TGCGCCAGCAGCGAAACCGGGAGGAACACTGAAGCTTTCTTT
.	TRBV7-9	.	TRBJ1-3	CASSFIPGEGGSGNTIYF	TGTGCCAGCAGCTTTATTCCAGGAGAGGGCGGATCTGGAAACACCATATATTTT
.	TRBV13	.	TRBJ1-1	CASSLGPGSNTEAFF	TGTGCCAGCAGCTTAGGTCCAGGGTCGAACACTGAAGCTTTCTTT
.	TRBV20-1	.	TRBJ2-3	CSALGVDTQYF	TGCAGTGCTTTGGGGGTAGATACGCAGTATTTT
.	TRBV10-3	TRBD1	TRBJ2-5	CAISESKGTGGETQYF	TGTGCCATCAGTGAGTCGAAAGGGACAGGCGGCGAGACCCAGTACTTC
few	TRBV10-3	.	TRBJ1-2	CAISESSQGRGYTF	TGTGCCATCAGTGAGTCGAGCCAGGGCCGGGGCTACACCTTC
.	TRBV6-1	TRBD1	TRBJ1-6	CASSDLGQGVKNSPLHF	TGTGCCAGCAGTGACCTGGGACAGGGAGTTAAGAATTCACCCCTCCACTTT
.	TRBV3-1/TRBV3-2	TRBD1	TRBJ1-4	CASSQTGVNEKLFF	TGTGCCAGCAGCCAAACAGGGGTTAATGAAAAACTGTTTTTT
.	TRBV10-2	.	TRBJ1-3	CASSESSGNTIYF	TGCGCCAGCAGCGAGAGCTCTGGAAACACCATATATTTT
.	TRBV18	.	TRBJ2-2	CASSPPGTAGELFF	TGTGCCAGCTCACCTCCCGGGACCGCCGGGGAGCTGTTTTTT
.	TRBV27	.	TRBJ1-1	CASSPDGMNTEAFF	TGTGCCAGCAGTCCGGACGGGATGAACACTGAAGCTTTCTTT
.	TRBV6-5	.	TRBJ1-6	CATTLGSSYNSPLHF	TGTGCCACCACGCTAGGGAGCTCCTATAATTCACCCCTCCACTTT
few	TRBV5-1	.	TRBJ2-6	CASSLQWSSGANVLTF	TGCGCCAGCAGCTTGCAATGGAGCTCTGGGGCCAACGTCCTGACTTTC
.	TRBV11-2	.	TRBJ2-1	CASSVHGDKFF	TGTGCCAGCAGCGTCCACGGGGACAAGTTCTTC
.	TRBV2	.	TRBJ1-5	CASGQGGMGNQPQHF	TGTGCCAGCGGGCAGGGAGGTATGGGCAATCAGCCCCAGCATTTT